What follows describes a single T cell receptor (beta chain). The clone's antigen remains unknown. One base away there is no much larger clone; base qualities are not given. The sample originates from a study of Graves' ophthalmopathy and Graves' hyperthyroidism (dated by TCRdb to 2017 to 2018). About the full investigation: Stable hyperthyroidism was defined as no progression to ophthalmopathy within 18 months of follow-up. Once sampling was done, hyperthyroidism patients were given methimazole at a starting dose of 30 mg daily, while ophthalmopathy patients were given high-dose intravenous methylprednisolone. In total, some 130 blood samples were TCR-sequenced: 40 to 45 ophthalmopathy, about 75 hyperthyroidism and approximately 17 hyperthyroidism-to-ophthalmopathy patients. The study used signatures of the TCR beta repertoire to tell Graves' ophthalmopathy apart from Graves' hyperthyroidism and to predict which patients would progress to ophthalmopathy. To explore V-J signatures distinguishing ophthalmopathy from hyperthyroidism, a discovery set of roughly 98 patients (fewer than 45 ophthalmopathy, 57 stable hyperthyroidism) was enrolled. In a handful of hyperthyroidism patients, the T-cell repertoire of thyroid tissue was compared with the T-cell repertoire of blood. An independent validation cohort comprised roughly 20 hyperthyroidism patients and some 16 patients who later progressed from hyperthyroidism to ophthalmopathy.

Findings and caveats that apply to the study as a whole: No statistical method was used to predetermine the sample size, and group allocation was not hidden from the investigators. Ophthalmopathy was separated from stable hyperthyroidism by the 13-signature model with just under 90% sensitivity and about 81% specificity in cross-validation and with 80%/75% in the test set. In validation, the model predicted ophthalmopathy progression with less than 71% sensitivity and around 72% specificity; eleven to twelve predicted patients were CT-confirmed with GO in a median of approximately six months. Most expanded thyroid clonotypes with frequency above 0.001 were also detected in blood, suggesting blood repertoires may reflect the thyroid immune response.

Hyperthyroidism patients were newly diagnosed, were aged 18 to 65 years, and had a disease duration under 2 months. Patients with other autoimmune diseases, uncontrolled infections, pregnancy or lactation were excluded from the study. Clinical symptoms, serum thyroxine, TRAb, thyroid ultrasound and orbital computed tomography formed the basis of the diagnosis. Total RNA was extracted using Trizol reagent, and RNA quality was checked on an Agilent 2100 Bioanalyzer. For repertoire sequencing, TCR beta CDR3 regions were amplified from RNA transcripts. The first round was an RT-PCR using HTBI primers with the Qiagen OneStep RT-PCR kit, and this first round was followed by a second-round multiplex PCR, then size selection and purification. Libraries were sequenced on an Illumina HiSeq2000 using paired-end 100 bp reads. The source study handled its data this way. SOAPnuke was used to process the reads, throwing out any read that had adapters, had uncalled bases, had a mean Phred below 15, or lacked an exact constant-primer or identifier match. High-quality paired reads were merged with COPE v1.2.5. Clonotypes were defined as unique nucleotide sequences and were aligned to IMGT TRB V, D and J references using MiTCR v1.1. The analysis was limited to V-J combinations with a frequency above 0.0001, which together covered approximately 99% of the repertoires. For each V-J combination, a TCR clonal expansion and chaos score was defined as F50 clonal expansion divided by the chaos observed in the TCRdist matrix. Welch's t-statistics and random forest were used to reduce the features to 10 to 15 V-J combinations, which were then used as input to a naive Bayes classifier. The Morisita-Horn index was used to measure how similar the thyroid and blood repertoires were. Starting from the raw public reads, TCRdb applied fastp trimming at Q25, assembled clones with MiXCR and retained in-frame beta chains. Identical CDR3 proteins give one entry, which carries the most common genes and DNA. These V and J calls derive from TCRdb rather than the authors' analysis. The sample has about 590,000 distinct CDR3 sequences on record, just under 40% of them singletons. The top ten clones comprise about 4.2% of the sample.

The TCR comes from an adult man with Graves' hyperthyroidism. Sequencing was performed on peripheral blood or thyroid tissue (not recorded which).

The DNA sequence is given as TGTGCCAGCAAGTTGGGACAGCACCAAGAGACCCAGTACTTC. Its amino acids are CASKLGQHQETQYF. This chain joins TRBV9 to TRBJ2-5, and 7 junctional nucleotides match TRBD1. From the cysteine through the phenylalanine, the CDR3 covers 14 amino acids. The sequence is cut down to CDR3 DNA, 42 bases in frame from base 1. The germline V end is reduced by 6 bases and the J end by 0 bases; junction bases left unmatched: 5. CDR1 and CDR2 are drawn from the germline V gene: SGDLS, YYNGEE.